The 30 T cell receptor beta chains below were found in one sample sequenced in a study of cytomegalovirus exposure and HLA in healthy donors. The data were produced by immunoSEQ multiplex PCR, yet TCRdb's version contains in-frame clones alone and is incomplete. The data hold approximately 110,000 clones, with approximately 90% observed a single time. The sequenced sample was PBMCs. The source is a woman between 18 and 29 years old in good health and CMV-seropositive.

DNA for the CDR3: TGTGCCAGCAGCGTCGGGCGAGTTGAGGGGACAGGGTTTTCTTCGGTCTACAATGAGCAGTTCTTC. Its protein product is CASSVGRVEGTGFSSVYNEQFF. This chain connects TRBV9 to TRBJ2-1; 9 bases match TRBD1. The germline V gene has CDR1 SGDLS and CDR2 YYNGEE. The CDR3 has 22 residues. V shed 2 bases, J shed 3 bases, and the junction held 24 bases outside the gene matches.

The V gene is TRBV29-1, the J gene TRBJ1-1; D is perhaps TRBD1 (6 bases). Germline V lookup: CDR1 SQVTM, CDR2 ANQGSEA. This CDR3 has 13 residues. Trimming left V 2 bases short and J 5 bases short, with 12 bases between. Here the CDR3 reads CSVESAGETEAFF. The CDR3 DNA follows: TGCAGCGTTGAATCGGCAGGGGAGACTGAAGCTTTCTTT. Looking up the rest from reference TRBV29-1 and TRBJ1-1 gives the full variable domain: SAVISQKPSRDICQRGTSLTIQCQVDSQVTMMFWYRQQPGQSLTLIATANQGSEATYESGFVIDKFPISRPNLTFSTLTVSNMSPEDSSIYLCSVESAGETEAFFGQGTRLTVV.

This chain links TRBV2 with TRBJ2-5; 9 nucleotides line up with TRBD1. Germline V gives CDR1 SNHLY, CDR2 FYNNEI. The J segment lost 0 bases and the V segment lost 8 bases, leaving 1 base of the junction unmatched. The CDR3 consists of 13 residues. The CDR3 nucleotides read TGTGCCAGCGGGACAGGGTACCAAGAGACCCAGTACTTC. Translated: CASGTGYQETQYF.

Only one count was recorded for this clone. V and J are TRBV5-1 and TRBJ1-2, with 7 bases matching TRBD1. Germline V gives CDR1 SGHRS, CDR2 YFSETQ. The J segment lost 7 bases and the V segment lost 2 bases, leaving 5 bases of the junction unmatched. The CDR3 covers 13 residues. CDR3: CASSFEGAVGYTF. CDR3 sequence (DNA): TGCGCCAGCAGCTTCGAGGGGGCGGTTGGCTACACCTTC.

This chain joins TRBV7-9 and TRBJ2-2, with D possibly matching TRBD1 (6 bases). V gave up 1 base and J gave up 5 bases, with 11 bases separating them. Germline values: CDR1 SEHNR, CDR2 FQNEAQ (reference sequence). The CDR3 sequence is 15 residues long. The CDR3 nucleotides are TGTGCCAGCAGCTTAGGGTACAGGGTAACCGGGGAGCTGTTTTTT. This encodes CASSLGYRVTGELFF.

The chain's CDR3 is CASSLARGETQYF. Written as DNA, the CDR3 is TGTGCCAGCAGCTTGGCCAGGGGGGAGACCCAGTACTTC. The rearrangement links TRBV5-4 to TRBJ2-5; 7 bases are shared with TRBD1. Germline assignment: CDR1 SGHNT and CDR2 YYREEE (reference sequence). The CDR3 extends over 13 amino acids. V dropped 0 bases and J dropped 5; count of bases not matched to a gene: 1.

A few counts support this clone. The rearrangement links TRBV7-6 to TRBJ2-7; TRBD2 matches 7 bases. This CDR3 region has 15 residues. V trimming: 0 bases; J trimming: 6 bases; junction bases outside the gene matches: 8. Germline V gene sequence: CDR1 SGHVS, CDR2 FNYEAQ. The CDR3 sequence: CASSLAGYGGSEQYF. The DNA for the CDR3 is TGTGCCAGCAGCTTAGCGGGGTATGGCGGGAGCGAGCAGTACTTC.

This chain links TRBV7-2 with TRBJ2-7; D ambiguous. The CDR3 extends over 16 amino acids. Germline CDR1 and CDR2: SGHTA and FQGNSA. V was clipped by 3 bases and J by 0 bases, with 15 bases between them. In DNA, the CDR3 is TGTGCCAGCAGCTTGTCGCCAGGTCGTTCCTCCTACGAGCAGTACTTC. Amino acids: CASSLSPGRSSYEQYF.

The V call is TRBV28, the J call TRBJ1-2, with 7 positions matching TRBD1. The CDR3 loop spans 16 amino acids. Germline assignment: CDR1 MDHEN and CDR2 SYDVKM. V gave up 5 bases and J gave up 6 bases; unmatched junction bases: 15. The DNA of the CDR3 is TGTGCCAGCAGTCTGGGGACAAGGGGGCCGGAGGATGGCTACACCTTC. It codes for CASSLGTRGPEDGYTF.

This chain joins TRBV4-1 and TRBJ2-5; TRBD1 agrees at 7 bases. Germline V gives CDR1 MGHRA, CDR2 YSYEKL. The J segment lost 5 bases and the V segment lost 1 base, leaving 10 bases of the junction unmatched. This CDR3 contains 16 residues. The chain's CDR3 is CASSQGPTGVDETQYF. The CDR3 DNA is TGCGCCAGCAGCCAAGGGCCTACAGGGGTGGATGAGACCCAGTACTTC.

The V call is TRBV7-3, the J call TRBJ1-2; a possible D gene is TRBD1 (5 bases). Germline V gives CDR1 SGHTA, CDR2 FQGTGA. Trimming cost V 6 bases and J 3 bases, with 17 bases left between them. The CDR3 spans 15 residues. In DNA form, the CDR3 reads TGTGCCAGCAGTCCCGGGCAGGGAAGTGACTATGGCTACACCTTC. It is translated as CASSPGQGSDYGYTF.

Here the CDR3 reads CASITDLNTGELFF. The CDR3, as DNA: TGTGCCAGCATAACGGACTTGAACACCGGGGAGCTGTTTTTT. The genes are TRBV2 and TRBJ2-2, with a weak D call TRBD2 (5 bases). V dropped 7 bases and J dropped 1 base, with 10 bases sitting between them. The CDR3 contains 14 residues. In germline, CDR1 is SNHLY, CDR2 FYNNEI. Filled out from reference TRBV2 and TRBJ2-2, the complete variable domain reads EPEVTQTPSHQVTQMGQEVILRCVPISNHLYFYWYRQILGQKVEFLVSFYNNEISEKSEIFDDQFSVERPDGSNFTLKIRSTKLEDSAMYFCASITDLNTGELFFGEGSRLTVL.

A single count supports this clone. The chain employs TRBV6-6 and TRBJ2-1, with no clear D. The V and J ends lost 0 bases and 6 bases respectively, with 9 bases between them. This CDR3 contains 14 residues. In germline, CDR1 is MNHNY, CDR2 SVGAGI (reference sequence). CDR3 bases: TGTGCCAGCAGTTACTCCGACCACAGCAATGAGCAGTTCTTC. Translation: CASSYSDHSNEQFF.

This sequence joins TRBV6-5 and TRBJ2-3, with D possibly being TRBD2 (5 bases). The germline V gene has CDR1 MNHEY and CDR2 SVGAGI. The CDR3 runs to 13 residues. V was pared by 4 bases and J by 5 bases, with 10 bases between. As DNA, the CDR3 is TGTGCCAGCAGTTCTTGGACTGTAGATACGCAGTATTTT. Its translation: CASSSWTVDTQYF.

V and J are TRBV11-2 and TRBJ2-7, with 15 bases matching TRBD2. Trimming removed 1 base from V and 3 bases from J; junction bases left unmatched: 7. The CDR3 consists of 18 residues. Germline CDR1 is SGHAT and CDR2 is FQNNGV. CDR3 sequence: CASSLAGTSGGRVYEQYF. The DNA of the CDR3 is TGTGCCAGCAGCTTAGCGGGGACTAGCGGGGGGCGGGTCTACGAGCAGTACTTC.

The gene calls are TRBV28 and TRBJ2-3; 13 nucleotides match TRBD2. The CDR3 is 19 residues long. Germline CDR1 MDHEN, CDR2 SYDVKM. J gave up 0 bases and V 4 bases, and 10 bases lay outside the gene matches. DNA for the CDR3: TGTGCCAGCAGTTCCTACACTAGCGGGAGGGCCTCAAGCACAGATACGCAGTATTTT. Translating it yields CASSSYTSGRASSTDTQYF.

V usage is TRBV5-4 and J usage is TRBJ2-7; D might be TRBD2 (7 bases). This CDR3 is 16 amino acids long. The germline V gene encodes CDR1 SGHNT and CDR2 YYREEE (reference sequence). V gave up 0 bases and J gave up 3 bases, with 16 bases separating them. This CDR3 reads CASSLAWGGRGYEQYF. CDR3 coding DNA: TGTGCCAGCAGCTTGGCCTGGGGGGGCAGGGGCTACGAGCAGTACTTC.

The CDR3, as DNA: TGCGCCAGCAGCTTGGGACTAGCGGGGGCCGATACGCAGTATTTT. It translates to CASSLGLAGADTQYF. This chain joins TRBV5-1 and TRBJ2-3, with 12 positions matching TRBD2. Trimming at V came to 0 bases and at J to 6 bases, leaving 2 bases not matched to a gene. The germline V gene has CDR1 SGHRS and CDR2 YFSETQ. The CDR3 totals 15 residues.

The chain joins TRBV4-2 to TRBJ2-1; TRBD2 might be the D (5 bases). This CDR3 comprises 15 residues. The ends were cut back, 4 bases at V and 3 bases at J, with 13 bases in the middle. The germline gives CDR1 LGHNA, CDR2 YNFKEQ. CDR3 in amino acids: CASSLLQTIYNEQFF. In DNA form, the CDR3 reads TGTGCCAGCAGCCTCTTACAGACTATCTACAATGAGCAGTTCTTC.

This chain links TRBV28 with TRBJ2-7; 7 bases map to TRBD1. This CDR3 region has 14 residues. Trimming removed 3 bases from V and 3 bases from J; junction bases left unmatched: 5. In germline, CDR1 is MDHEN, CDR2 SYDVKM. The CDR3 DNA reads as TGTGCCAGCAGTTTTTCCGGGACAGACTACGAGCAGTACTTC. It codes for CASSFSGTDYEQYF.

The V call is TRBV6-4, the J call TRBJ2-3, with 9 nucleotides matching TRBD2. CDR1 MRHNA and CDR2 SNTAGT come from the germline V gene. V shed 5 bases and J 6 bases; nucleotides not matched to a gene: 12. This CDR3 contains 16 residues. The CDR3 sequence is CASSPLGGGASDTQYF. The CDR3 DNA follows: TGTGCCAGCAGTCCCCTGGGCGGGGGGGCCAGCGATACGCAGTATTTT.

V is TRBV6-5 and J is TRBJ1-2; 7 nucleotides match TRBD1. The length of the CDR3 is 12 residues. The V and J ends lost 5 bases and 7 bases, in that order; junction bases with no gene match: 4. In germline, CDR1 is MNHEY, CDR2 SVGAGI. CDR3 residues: CASSPRGVGYTF. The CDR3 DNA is TGTGCCAGCAGTCCCAGGGGGGTTGGCTACACCTTC.

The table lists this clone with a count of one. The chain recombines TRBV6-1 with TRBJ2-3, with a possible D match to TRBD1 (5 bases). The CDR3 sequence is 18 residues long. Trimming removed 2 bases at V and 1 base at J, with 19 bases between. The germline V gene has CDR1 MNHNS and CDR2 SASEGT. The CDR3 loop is CASSESPPSIQGTDTQYF. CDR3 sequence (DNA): TGTGCCAGCAGTGAATCCCCTCCCTCAATACAGGGCACAGATACGCAGTATTTT.

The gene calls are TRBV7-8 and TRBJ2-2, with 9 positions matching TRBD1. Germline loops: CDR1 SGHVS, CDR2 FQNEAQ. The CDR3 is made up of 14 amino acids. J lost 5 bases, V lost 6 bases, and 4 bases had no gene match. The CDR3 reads CASSPGQGTGELFF. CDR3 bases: TGTGCCAGCAGTCCGGGACAGGGAACCGGGGAGCTGTTTTTT.

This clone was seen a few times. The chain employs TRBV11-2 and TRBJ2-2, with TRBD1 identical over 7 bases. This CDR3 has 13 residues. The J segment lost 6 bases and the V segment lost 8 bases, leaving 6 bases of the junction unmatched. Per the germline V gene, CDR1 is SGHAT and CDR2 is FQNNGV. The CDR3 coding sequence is TGTGCCAGCGTCAGGGGGATCTCCGGGGAGCTGTTTTTT. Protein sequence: CASVRGISGELFF.

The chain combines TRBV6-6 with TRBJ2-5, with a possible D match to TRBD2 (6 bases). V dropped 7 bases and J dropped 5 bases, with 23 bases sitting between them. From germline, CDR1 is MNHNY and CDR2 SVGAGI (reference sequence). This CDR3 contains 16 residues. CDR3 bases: TGTGCCAGCATTCCCTCGGGGACGGGGGTCTGGGAGACCCAGTACTTC. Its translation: CASIPSGTGVWETQYF.

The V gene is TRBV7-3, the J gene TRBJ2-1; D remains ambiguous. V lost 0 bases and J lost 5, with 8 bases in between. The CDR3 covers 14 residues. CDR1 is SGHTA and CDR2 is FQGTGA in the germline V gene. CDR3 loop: CASSLTRLDNEQFF. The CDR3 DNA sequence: TGTGCCAGCAGCTTAACAAGGCTAGACAATGAGCAGTTCTTC.

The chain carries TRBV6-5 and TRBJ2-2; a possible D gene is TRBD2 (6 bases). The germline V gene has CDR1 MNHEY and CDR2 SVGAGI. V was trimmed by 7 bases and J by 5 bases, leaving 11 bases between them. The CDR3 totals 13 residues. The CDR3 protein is CASTGGWTGELFF. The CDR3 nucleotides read TGTGCCAGCACCGGGGGATGGACCGGGGAGCTGTTTTTT.

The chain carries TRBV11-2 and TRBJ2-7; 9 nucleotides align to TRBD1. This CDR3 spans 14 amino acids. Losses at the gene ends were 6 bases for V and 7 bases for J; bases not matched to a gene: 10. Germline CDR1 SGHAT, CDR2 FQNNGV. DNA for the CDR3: TGTGCCAGCAGATCCCTACAGGGGGCAGGTGAGCAGTACTTC. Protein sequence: CASRSLQGAGEQYF.

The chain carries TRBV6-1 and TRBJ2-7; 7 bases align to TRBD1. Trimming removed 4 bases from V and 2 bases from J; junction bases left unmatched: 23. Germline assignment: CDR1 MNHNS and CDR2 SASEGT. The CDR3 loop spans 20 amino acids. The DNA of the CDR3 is TGTGCCAGCAGTGCAACGGTCACGACCCGGGACAGTGCTTTTCCCTACGAGCAGTACTTC. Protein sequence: CASSATVTTRDSAFPYEQYF.